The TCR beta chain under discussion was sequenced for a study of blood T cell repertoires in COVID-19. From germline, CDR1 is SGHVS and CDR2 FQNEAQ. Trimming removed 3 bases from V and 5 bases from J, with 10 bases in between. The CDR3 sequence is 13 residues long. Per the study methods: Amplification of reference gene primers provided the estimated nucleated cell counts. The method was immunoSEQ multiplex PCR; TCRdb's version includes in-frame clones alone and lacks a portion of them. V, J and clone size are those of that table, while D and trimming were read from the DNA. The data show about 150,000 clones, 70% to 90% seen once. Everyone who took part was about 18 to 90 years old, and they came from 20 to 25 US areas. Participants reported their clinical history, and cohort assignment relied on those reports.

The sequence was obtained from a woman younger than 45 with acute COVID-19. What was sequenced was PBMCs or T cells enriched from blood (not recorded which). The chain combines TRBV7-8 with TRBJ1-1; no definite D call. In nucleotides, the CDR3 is TGTGCCAGCAGCTTTACGGGTGAGACTGAAGCTTTCTTT. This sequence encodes CASSFTGETEAFF.